The 18 T cell receptor beta chains given below trace back to one sample, sequenced in a study of blood T cell repertoires in COVID-19 (dated by TCRdb to about 2020). Library preparation was by the immunoSEQ multiplex PCR assay. The table comes from immuneACCESS by way of TCRdb, which keeps in-frame sequences with V and J called. Part of the clones is missing from these tables; in studies checked, under half for an unresolved V gene and the rest for unknown reasons. The sample data list tens of thousands of clones, and roughly nine tenths of these were observed just once. 1.3% to 1.5% of the sample lies in the top ten. Sequenced input: peripheral blood. These receptors came from a middle-aged man with acute or convalescent COVID-19.

The chain links TRBV7-9 to TRBJ2-7; TRBD2 agrees at 11 bases. After removal of 6 bases from V and 3 bases from J, the junction contained 4 bases not matched to a gene. This CDR3 has 14 amino acids. Germline-derived CDR1 and CDR2 are SEHNR and FQNEAQ (reference sequence). The CDR3 spells CASRQTSGGYEQYF. The CDR3 region has the DNA TGTGCCAGCAGACAAACTAGCGGGGGCTACGAGCAGTACTTC.

The rearrangement links TRBV27 to TRBJ2-1; TRBD2 matches at 10 bases. CDR1 and CDR2 from the germline V gene are MNHEY and SMNVEV (reference sequence). Germline trimming cut 3 bases from V and 2 bases from J; bases unmatched to any gene: 4. The CDR3 is 16 amino acids. CDR3 DNA sequence: TGTGCCAGCAGTTTTCTAGCGGGAGAGACCTACAATGAGCAGTTCTTC. This gives the protein CASSFLAGETYNEQFF.

This rearrangement joins TRBV6-4 to TRBJ2-7; 7 bases agree with TRBD2. With 7 bases clipped from V and 0 bases from J, the junction kept 6 bases outside the gene matches. The CDR3 is 14 residues long. CDR1 MRHNA and CDR2 SNTAGT come from the germline V gene. CDR3 in DNA: TGTGCCAGCACTCGGACTAGGAGCTCCTACGAGCAGTACGTC. As protein: CASTRTRSSYEQYV.

V and J are TRBV5-1 and TRBJ2-1; tentatively, D is TRBD2 (5 bases). Trimming took 4 bases from V and 5 from J, leaving 13 bases between them. CDR1 and CDR2 from the germline V gene are SGHRS and YFSETQ. CDR3 length: 14 residues. CDR3 region: CASSPLAGNNEQFF. The CDR3 DNA reads as TGCGCCAGCAGCCCGCTAGCCGGAAACAATGAGCAGTTCTTC.

The chain links TRBV2 to TRBJ2-1, with 8 bases that match TRBD1. The CDR3 totals 15 residues. V shed 5 bases, J shed 7 bases, and the junction held 10 bases outside the gene matches. CDR1 and CDR2 from the germline V gene are SNHLY and FYNNEI. CDR3 region: CASSPRPGTGNEQFF. The DNA of the CDR3 is TGTGCCAGCAGTCCCCGACCCGGGACAGGTAATGAGCAGTTCTTC.

V is TRBV5-1 and J is TRBJ1-3; D may be TRBD1 (6 bases). CDR1 and CDR2 from the germline V gene are SGHRS and YFSETQ. This CDR3 has 15 residues. Trimming left V 0 bases short and J 4 bases short, with 11 bases between. CDR3 loop: CASSLGGGAGNTIYF. The CDR3 region has the DNA TGCGCCAGCAGCTTGGGAGGGGGAGCAGGAAACACCATATATTTT.

The chain couples TRBV2 to TRBJ2-3, with 7 bases identical to TRBD1. CDR3 length: 17 residues. J lost 4 bases, V lost 6 bases, and 16 bases had no gene match. Germline V CDR1 and CDR2: SNHLY, FYNNEI. The CDR3 bases are TGTGCCAGCAGGGGGACAGAAACCCCTGCCTTTGCAGATACGCAGTATTTT. It encodes CASRGTETPAFADTQYF.

The V and J genes are TRBV24-1 and TRBJ1-1; 10 bases line up with TRBD1. CDR1 KGHDR and CDR2 SFDVKD come from the germline V gene. The CDR3 extends over 14 amino acids. V lost 8 bases to trimming and J lost 5 bases; unmatched junction nucleotides: 7. This CDR3 reads CATTGGTGVTEAFF. CDR3 in DNA: TGTGCCACCACCGGAGGGACAGGGGTTACTGAAGCTTTCTTT.

There are a few counts of this clone. The rearrangement links TRBV7-6 to TRBJ2-1, with 10 bases that match TRBD2. In germline, CDR1 is SGHVS, CDR2 FNYEAQ. The CDR3 spans 17 residues. J gave up 8 bases and V 1 base, and 11 bases lay outside the gene matches. The CDR3 region is CASSLGRASGSQDEQFF. CDR3 nucleotide sequence: TGTGCCAGCAGCTTAGGAAGGGCTAGCGGGAGTCAAGATGAGCAGTTCTTC.

The chain uses TRBV4-3 and TRBJ2-5; D perhaps matches TRBD2 (6 bases). CDR3 size: 16 residues. The germline V and J ends were trimmed by 3 bases and 5 bases, with 19 bases remaining between them. Germline CDR1 LGHNA, CDR2 YSLEER. In DNA, the CDR3 is TGCGCCAGCAGCCAGGCGCGGGGAAGGGTGTGGGAGACCCAGTACTTC. Translated: CASSQARGRVWETQYF.

The chain uses TRBV7-9 and TRBJ1-4, with 10 bases that match TRBD1. The CDR3 runs 15 residues. V shed 2 bases, J shed 8 bases, and the junction held 5 bases outside the gene matches. Germline CDR1 SEHNR, CDR2 FQNEAQ (reference sequence). The CDR3 protein is CASSLLGTGAEKLFF. The CDR3 coding sequence is TGTGCCAGCAGCTTACTCGGGACAGGGGCGGAAAAACTGTTTTTT.

The chain carries TRBV5-1 and TRBJ2-7; possibly TRBD2 for D (6 bases). From germline, CDR1 is SGHRS and CDR2 YFSETQ. This CDR3 is built from 17 residues. V was shortened by 0 bases and J by 1 base, with 17 bases between the two germline ends. The DNA for the CDR3 is TGCGCCAGCAGCTTGGTAGGGACTCATGGTAGGTCCTACGAGCAGTACTTC. The encoded protein is CASSLVGTHGRSYEQYF.

Only a few counts were recorded for this clone. The V and J genes are TRBV30 and TRBJ2-6, with D unclear. This CDR3 comprises 13 residues. Trimming shortened V by 5 bases and J by 0 bases, and 5 bases separated the two germline ends. Germline CDR1 and CDR2: GTSNPN and SVGIG (reference sequence). Here the CDR3 reads CAWSNSGANVLTF. The CDR3 nucleotides are TGTGCCTGGTCTAACTCTGGGGCCAACGTCCTGACTTTC.

The V and J genes are TRBV29-1 and TRBJ2-7, with 9 bases lining up with TRBD2. The CDR3 has 14 amino acids. With 5 bases clipped from V and 2 bases from J, the junction kept 7 bases outside the gene matches. Germline-derived CDR1 and CDR2 are SQVTM and ANQGSEA. The CDR3 DNA sequence: TGCAGCGTTAAAGCGGGAGGTACTGCCTACGAGCAGTACTTC. Amino acid sequence: CSVKAGGTAYEQYF.

The CDR3 protein is CASSPFPSTDTQYF. The CDR3 coding sequence is TGTGCCAGCAGCCCCTTTCCTAGCACAGATACGCAGTATTTT. The chain combines TRBV3-1 (or the pseudogene TRBV3-2) with TRBJ2-3; the D is unclear. Germline loops: CDR1 LGHDT, CDR2 YNNKEL (reference sequence). The CDR3 covers 14 residues. V was cut by 4 bases and J by 0 bases, with 8 bases left in between.

The chain is built from TRBV5-1 and TRBJ2-3, with 9 bases matching TRBD1. CDR1 is SGHRS, CDR2 YFSETQ, per germline. CDR3 length: 15 residues. V trimming: 5 bases; J trimming: 0 bases; junction bases outside the gene matches: 4. The CDR3: CASRATGGSTDTQYF. The CDR3 nucleotides are TGCGCCAGCAGAGCGACAGGGGGGAGCACAGATACGCAGTATTTT.

V gene TRBV10-3 combines with J gene TRBJ2-2; TRBD2 matches at 9 bases. Germline V CDR1 and CDR2: ENHRY, SYGVKD. V was clipped by 10 bases and J by 5 bases; unmatched bases: 11. The CDR3 totals 15 residues. CDR3 loop: CATHISGSQTGELFF. The CDR3 bases are TGTGCCACCCACATTAGCGGGAGTCAAACCGGGGAGCTGTTTTTT.

The rearrangement links TRBV6-2 or TRBV6-3 to TRBJ1-4, with no clear D. Germline CDR1 reads MNHEY; CDR2 reads SVGEGT. Trimming removed 5 bases from V and 4 bases from J, with 8 bases in between. The CDR3 is 13 residues long. CDR3 region: CASSEANNEKLFF. CDR3 coding DNA: TGTGCCAGCAGTGAGGCGAATAATGAAAAACTGTTTTTT.